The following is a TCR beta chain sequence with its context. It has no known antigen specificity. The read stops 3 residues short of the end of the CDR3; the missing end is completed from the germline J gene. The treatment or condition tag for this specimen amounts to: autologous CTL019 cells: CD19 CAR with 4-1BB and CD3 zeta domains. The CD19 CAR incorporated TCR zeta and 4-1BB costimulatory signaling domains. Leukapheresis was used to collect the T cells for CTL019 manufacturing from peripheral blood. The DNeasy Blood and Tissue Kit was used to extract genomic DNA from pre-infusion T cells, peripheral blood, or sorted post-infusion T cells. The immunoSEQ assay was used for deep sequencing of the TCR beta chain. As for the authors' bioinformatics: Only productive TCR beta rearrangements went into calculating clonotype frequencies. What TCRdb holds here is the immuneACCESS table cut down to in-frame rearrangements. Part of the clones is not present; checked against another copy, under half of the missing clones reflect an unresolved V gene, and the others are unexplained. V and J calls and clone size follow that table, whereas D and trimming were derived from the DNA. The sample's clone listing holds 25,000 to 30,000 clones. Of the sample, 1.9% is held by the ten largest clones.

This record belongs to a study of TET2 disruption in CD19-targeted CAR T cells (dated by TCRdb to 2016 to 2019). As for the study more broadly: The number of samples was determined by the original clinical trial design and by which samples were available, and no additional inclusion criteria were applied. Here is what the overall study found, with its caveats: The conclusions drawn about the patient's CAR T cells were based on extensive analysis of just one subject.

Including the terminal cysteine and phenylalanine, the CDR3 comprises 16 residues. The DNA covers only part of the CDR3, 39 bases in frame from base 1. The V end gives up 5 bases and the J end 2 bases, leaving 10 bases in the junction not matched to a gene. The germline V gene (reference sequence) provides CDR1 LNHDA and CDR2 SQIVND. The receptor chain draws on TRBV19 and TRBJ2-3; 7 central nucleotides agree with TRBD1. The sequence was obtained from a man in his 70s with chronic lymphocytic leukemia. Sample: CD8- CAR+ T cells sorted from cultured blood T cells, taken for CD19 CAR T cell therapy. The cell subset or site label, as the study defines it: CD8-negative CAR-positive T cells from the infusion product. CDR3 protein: CASSPLRDRDTDTQYF. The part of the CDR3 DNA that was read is TGTGCCAGTAGTCCCCTCAGGGACAGAGACACAGATACG.